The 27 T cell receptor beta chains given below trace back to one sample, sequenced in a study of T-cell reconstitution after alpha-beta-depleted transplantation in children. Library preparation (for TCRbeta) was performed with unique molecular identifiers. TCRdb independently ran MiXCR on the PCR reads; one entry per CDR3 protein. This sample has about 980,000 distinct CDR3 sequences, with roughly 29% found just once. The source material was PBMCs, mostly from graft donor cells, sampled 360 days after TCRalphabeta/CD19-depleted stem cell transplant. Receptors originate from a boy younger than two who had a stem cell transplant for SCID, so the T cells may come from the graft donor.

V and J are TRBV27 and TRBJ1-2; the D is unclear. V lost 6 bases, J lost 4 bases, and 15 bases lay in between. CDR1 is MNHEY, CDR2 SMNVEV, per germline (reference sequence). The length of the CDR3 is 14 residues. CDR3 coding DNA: TGTGCCAGCAGACCCATCGCGGGATCCTATGGCTACACCTTC. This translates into CASRPIAGSYGYTF.

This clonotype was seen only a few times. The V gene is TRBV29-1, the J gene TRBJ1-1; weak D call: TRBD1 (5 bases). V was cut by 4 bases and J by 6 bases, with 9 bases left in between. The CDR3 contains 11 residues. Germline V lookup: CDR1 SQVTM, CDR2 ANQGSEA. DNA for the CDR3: TGCAGCGTTGCAGGGTCTCCTGAAGCTTTCTTT. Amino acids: CSVAGSPEAFF.

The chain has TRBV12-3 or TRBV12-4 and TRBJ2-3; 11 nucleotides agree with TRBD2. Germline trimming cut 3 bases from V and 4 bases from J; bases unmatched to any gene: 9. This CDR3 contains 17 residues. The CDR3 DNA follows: TGTGCCAGCAGTTTTGGGATAGCGGGGGGGCCCCCAGATACGCAGTATTTT. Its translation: CASSFGIAGGPPDTQYF.

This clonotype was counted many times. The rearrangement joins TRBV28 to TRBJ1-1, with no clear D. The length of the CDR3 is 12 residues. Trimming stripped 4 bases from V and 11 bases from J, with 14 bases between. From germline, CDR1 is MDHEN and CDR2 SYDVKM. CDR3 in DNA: TGTGCCAGCAGTTCCGACCCGTTTGGGGCTTTCTTT. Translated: CASSSDPFGAFF.

In nucleotides, the CDR3 is TGTGCCAGCAGTTATCCCCTCTTTGAGCAGTTCTTC. Its protein is CASSYPLFEQFF. The chain combines TRBV12-3 or TRBV12-4 with TRBJ2-1; D call uncertain. Trimming took off 4 bases at V and 9 bases at J, with 10 bases between the two ends. This CDR3 has 12 amino acids.

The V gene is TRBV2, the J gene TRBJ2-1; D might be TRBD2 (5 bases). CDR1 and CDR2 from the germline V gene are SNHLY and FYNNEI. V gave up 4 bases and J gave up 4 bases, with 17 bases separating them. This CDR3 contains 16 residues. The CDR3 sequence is CASSGVEDLLYNEQFF. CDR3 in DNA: TGTGCCAGCAGTGGAGTCGAGGACTTACTATACAATGAGCAGTTCTTC. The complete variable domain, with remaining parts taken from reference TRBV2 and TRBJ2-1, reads EPEVTQTPSHQVTQMGQEVILRCVPISNHLYFYWYRQILGQKVEFLVSFYNNEISEKSEIFDDQFSVERPDGSNFTLKIRSTKLEDSAMYFCASSGVEDLLYNEQFFGPGTRLTVL.

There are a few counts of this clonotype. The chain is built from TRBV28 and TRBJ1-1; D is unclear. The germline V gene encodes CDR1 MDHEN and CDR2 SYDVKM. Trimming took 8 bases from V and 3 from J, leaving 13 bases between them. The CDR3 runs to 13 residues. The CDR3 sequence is CASPSPGYTEAFF. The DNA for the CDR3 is TGTGCCAGCCCCTCGCCGGGATACACTGAAGCTTTCTTT.

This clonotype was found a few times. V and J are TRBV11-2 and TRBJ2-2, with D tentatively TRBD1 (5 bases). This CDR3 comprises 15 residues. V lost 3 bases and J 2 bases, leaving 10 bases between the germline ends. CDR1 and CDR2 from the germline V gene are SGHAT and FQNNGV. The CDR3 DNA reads TGTGCCAGCAGCTTGGACAAGCATAACACCGGGGAGCTGTTTTTT. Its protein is CASSLDKHNTGELFF.

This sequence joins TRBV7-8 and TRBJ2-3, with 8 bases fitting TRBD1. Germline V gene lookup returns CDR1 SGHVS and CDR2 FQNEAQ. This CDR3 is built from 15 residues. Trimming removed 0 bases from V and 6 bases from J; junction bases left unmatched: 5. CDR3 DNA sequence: TGTGCCAGCAGCTTAGCACCAGGGGGCTTCGATACGCAGTATTTT. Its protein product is CASSLAPGGFDTQYF.

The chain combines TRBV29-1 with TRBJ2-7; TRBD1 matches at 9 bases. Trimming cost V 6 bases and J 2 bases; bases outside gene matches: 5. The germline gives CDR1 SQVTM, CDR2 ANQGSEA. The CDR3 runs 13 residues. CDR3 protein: CSVRGQGAYEQYF. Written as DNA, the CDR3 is TGCAGCGTCCGGGGACAGGGAGCCTACGAGCAGTACTTC.

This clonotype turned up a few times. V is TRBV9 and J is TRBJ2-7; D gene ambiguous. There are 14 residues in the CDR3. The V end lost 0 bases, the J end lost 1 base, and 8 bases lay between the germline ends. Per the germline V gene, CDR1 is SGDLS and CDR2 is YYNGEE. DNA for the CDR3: TGTGCCAGCAGCGTAGGTGACACATCCTACGAGCAGTACTTC. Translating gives CASSVGDTSYEQYF.

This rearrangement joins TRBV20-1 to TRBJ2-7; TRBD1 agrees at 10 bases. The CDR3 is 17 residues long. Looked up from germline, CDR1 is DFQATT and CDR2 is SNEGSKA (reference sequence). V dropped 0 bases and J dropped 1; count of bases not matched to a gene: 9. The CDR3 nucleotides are TGCAGTGCTAGAGATCGGTGGGAGGGACAGGGGTCCTACGAGCAGTACTTC. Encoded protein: CSARDRWEGQGSYEQYF.

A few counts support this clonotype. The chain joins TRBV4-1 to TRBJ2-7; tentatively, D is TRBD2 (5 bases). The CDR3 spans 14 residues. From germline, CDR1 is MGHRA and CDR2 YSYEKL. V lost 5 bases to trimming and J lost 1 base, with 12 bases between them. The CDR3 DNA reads TGCGCCAGCAGCGCTGTGGGGAGATCCTACGAGCAGTACTTC. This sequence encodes CASSAVGRSYEQYF.

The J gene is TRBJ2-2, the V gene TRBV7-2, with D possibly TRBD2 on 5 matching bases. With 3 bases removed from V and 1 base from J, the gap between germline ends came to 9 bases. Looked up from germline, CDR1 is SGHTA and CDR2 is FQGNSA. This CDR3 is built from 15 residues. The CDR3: CASSFDGKNTGELFF. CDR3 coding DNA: TGTGCCAGCAGCTTCGACGGGAAGAACACCGGGGAGCTGTTTTTT. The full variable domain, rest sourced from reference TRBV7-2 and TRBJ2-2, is GAGVSQSPSNKVTEKGKDVELRCDPISGHTALYWYRQSLGQGLEFLIYFQGNSAPDKSGLPSDRFSAERTGGSVSTLTIQRTQQEDSAVYLCASSFDGKNTGELFFGEGSRLTVL.

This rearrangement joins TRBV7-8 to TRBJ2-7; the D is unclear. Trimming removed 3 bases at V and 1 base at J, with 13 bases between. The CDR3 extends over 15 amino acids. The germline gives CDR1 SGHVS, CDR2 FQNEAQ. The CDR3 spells CASSFNDRTSYEQYF. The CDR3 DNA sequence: TGTGCCAGCAGCTTCAACGACCGTACTTCCTACGAGCAGTACTTC. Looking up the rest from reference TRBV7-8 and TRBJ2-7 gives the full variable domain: GAGVSQSPRYKVAKRGQDVALRCDPISGHVSLFWYQQALGQGPEFLTYFQNEAQLDKSGLPSDRFFAERPEGSVSTLKIQRTQQEDSAVYLCASSFNDRTSYEQYFGPGTRLTVT.

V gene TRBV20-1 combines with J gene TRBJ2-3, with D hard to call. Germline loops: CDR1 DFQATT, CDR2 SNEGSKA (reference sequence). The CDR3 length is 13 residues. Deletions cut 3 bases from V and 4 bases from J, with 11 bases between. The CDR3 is CSASLRSSDTQYF. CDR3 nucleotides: TGCAGTGCTAGTCTTAGGTCTTCAGATACGCAGTATTTT.

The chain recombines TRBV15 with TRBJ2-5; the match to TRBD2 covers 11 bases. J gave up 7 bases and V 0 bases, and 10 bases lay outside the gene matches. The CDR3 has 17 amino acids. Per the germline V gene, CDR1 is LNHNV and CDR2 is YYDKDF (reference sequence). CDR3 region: CATSRDPTSGGRGTQYF. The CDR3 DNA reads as TGTGCCACCAGCAGAGATCCTACTAGCGGGGGTCGGGGGACCCAGTACTTC.

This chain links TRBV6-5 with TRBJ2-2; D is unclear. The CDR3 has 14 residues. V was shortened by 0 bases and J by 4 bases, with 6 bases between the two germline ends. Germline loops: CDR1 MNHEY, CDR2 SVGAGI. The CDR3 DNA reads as TGTGCCAGCAGTTACTCATGGGGCACCGGGGAGCTGTTTTTT. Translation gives CASSYSWGTGELFF.

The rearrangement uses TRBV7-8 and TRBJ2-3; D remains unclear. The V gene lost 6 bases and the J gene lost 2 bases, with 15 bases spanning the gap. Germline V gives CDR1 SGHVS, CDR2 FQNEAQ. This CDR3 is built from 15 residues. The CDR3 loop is CASRRSATFTDTQYF. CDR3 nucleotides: TGTGCCAGCAGGAGGTCAGCGACTTTCACAGATACGCAGTATTTT.

CDR3 sequence: CASRGQYTGELFF. Written as DNA, the CDR3 is TGTGCCAGCAGAGGACAGTACACCGGGGAGCTGTTTTTT. V gene TRBV2 combines with J gene TRBJ2-2; TRBD1 might be the D (6 bases). Trimming cost V 6 bases and J 3 bases, with 8 bases left between them. Looked up from germline, CDR1 is SNHLY and CDR2 is FYNNEI. CDR3 length: 13 residues.

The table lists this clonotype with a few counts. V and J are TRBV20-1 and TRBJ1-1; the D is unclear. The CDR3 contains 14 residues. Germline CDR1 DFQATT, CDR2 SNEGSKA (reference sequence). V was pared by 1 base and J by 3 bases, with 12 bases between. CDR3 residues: CSARAWGWDTEAFF. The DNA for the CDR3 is TGCAGTGCTAGAGCTTGGGGATGGGACACTGAAGCTTTCTTT.

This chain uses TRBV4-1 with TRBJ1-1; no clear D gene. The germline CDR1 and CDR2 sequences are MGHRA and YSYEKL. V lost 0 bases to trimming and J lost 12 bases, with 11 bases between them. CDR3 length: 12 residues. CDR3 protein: CASSQDRFLTFF. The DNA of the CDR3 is TGCGCCAGCAGCCAAGATAGGTTCTTAACTTTCTTT.

DNA of the CDR3: TGTGCCACCTCTACCCCTCAAACTTTCGACACTGAGCAGTTCTTC. Translation: CATSTPQTFDTEQFF. This chain uses TRBV25-1 with TRBJ2-1; D gene ambiguous. This CDR3 contains 15 residues. Per the germline V gene, CDR1 is MGHDK and CDR2 is SYGVNS. Trimming stripped 10 bases from V and 9 bases from J, with 25 bases between.

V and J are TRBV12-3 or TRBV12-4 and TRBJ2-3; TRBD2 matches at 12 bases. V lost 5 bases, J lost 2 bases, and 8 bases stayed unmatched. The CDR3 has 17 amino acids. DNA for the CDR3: TGTGCCAGCAGTACCGGACTAGCGGGGACCCCCACAGATACGCAGTATTTT. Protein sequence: CASSTGLAGTPTDTQYF.

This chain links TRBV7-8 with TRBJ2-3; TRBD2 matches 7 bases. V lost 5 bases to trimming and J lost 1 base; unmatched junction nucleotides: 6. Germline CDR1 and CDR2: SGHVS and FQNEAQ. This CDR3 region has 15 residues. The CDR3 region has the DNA TGTGCCAGCAGCAAGAGCGGGATCCGCACAGATACGCAGTATTTT. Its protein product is CASSKSGIRTDTQYF. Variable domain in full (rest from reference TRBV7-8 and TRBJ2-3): GAGVSQSPRYKVAKRGQDVALRCDPISGHVSLFWYQQALGQGPEFLTYFQNEAQLDKSGLPSDRFFAERPEGSVSTLKIQRTQQEDSAVYLCASSKSGIRTDTQYFGPGTRLTVL.

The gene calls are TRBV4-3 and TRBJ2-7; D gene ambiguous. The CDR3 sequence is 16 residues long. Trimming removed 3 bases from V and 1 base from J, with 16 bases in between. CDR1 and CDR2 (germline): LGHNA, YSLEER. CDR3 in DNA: TGCGCCAGCAGCCAGGTTCATCGCTCGGATTCCTACGAGCAGTACTTC. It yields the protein CASSQVHRSDSYEQYF.

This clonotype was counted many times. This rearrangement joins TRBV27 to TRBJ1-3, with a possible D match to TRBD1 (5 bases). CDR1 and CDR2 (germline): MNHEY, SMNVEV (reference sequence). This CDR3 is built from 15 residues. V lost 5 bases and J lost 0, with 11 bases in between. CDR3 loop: CASSPTVFSGNTIYF. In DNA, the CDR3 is TGTGCCAGCAGTCCGACAGTTTTCTCTGGAAACACCATATATTTT.